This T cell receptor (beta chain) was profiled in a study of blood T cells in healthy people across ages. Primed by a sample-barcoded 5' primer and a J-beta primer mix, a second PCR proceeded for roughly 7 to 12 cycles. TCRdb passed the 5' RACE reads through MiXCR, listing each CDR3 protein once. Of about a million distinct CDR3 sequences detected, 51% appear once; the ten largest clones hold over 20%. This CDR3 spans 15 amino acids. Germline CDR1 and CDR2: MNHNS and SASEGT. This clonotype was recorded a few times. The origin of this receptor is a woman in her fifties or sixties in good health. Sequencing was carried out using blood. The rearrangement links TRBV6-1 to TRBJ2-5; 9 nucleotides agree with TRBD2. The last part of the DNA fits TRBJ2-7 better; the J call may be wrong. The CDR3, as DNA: TGTGCCAGCAGTAAAGGGACTAGCCATTATCCCGAGCAGTACTTC. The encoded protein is CASSKGTSHYPEQYF.